The TCR beta chain described here comes from a study of response to subunit inactivated influenza vaccine. Using its own MiXCR run on the RT-PCR reads, TCRdb lists one record per CDR3 protein. Among around 490,000 distinct CDR3 sequences listed, around 8% were seen once. The CDR3 is made up of 18 amino acids. Trimming cost V 0 bases and J 10 bases; bases outside gene matches: 14. The germline CDR1 and CDR2 sequences are LGHNA and YSLEER. A single count supports this clonotype. Its antigen remains unidentified. Study outcomes and limitations: The authors proposed limited new T cell recruitment per seasonal influenza vaccination.

The receptor's source is a man aged 50 to 69 who received an inactivated influenza vaccine. The sequenced sample was PBMCs from blood, obtained roughly 24 months after vaccination. V is TRBV4-3 and J is TRBJ2-4; 11 positions agree with TRBD1. CDR3 residues: CASSQERDRGSLVGIQYF. Here the CDR3 DNA reads TGCGCCAGCAGCCAAGAGAGGGACAGGGGGTCGCTTGTGGGTATTCAGTACTTC.